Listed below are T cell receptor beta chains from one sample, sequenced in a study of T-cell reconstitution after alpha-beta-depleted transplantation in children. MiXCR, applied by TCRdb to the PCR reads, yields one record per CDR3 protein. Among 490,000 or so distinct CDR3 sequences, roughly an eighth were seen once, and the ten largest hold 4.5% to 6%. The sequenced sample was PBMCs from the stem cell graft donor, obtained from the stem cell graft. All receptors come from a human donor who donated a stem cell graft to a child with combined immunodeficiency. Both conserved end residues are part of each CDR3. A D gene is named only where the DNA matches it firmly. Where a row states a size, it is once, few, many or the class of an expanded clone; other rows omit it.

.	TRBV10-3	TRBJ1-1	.	CAISEGVLNTEAFF	TGTGCCATCAGTGAGGGTGTATTGAACACTGAAGCTTTCTTT
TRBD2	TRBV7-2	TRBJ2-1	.	CASSSGTSGRGTEQFF	TGTGCCAGCAGCTCAGGGACTAGCGGGCGGGGGACTGAGCAGTTCTTC
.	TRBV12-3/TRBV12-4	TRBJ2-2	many	CASSLAWGNGELFF	TGTGCCAGCAGTTTAGCGTGGGGGAACGGGGAGCTGTTTTTT
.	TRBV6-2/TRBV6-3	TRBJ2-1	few	CASSSRRGPNEQFF	TGTGCCAGCAGTTCCAGGAGAGGGCCGAATGAGCAGTTCTTC
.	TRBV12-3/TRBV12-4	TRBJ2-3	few	CASSEPDSTDTQYF	TGTGCCAGCAGCGAACCAGATTCCACAGATACGCAGTATTTT
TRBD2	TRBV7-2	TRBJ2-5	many	CASSLTSGRGETQYF	TGTGCCAGCAGCTTAACTAGCGGGAGGGGGGAGACCCAGTACTTC
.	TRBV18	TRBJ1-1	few	CASSLYILEGGRLNTEAFF	TGTGCCAGCTCACTTTACATACTGGAGGGTGGACGGTTGAACACTGAAGCTTTCTTT
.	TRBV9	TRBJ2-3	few	CASTHSAFSTDTQYF	TGTGCCAGCACCCACTCGGCTTTTAGCACAGATACGCAGTATTTT
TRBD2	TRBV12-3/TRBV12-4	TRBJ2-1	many	CASSQRTRLGEQFF	TGTGCCAGCAGTCAACGGACTAGGTTGGGTGAGCAGTTCTTC
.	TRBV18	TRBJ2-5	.	CASSPSQESEETQYF	TGTGCCAGCTCACCTTCCCAGGAGTCCGAAGAGACCCAGTACTTC
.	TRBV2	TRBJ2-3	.	CASITDTQYF	TGTGCCAGCATAACAGATACGCAGTATTTT
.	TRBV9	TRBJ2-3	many	CASSQLGMADTQYF	TGTGCCAGCAGCCAACTCGGGATGGCAGATACGCAGTATTTT
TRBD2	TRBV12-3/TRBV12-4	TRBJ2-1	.	CASSPVPGLAGTKFF	TGTGCCAGCAGCCCTGTTCCGGGACTAGCGGGAACGAAGTTCTTC
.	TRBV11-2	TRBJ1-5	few	CASSLDRPFVTVDQPQHF	TGTGCCAGCAGCTTAGATCGCCCTTTTGTGACAGTAGATCAGCCCCAGCATTTT
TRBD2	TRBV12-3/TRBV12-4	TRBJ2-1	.	CASSLALAGVYNEQFF	TGTGCCAGCAGCTTGGCGCTAGCGGGAGTGTACAATGAGCAGTTCTTC
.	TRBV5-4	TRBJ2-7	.	CASSSGLAGTLRGEQYF	TGTGCCAGCAGCTCGGGCCTTGCCGGGACCCTTCGCGGCGAGCAGTACTTC
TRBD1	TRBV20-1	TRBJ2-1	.	CSARTGTGVFDEQFF	TGCAGTGCCCGAACGGGGACAGGGGTTTTTGATGAGCAGTTCTTC
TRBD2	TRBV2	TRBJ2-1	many	CASSDQGRDEQFF	TGTGCCAGCAGTGACCAAGGGAGGGATGAGCAGTTCTTC
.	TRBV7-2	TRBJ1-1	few	CASSLTWNPSTEAFF	TGTGCCAGCAGCCTAACATGGAATCCGAGCACTGAAGCTTTCTTT
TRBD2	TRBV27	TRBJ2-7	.	CASSHSGRAHEQYF	TGTGCCAGCAGTCATAGCGGGAGGGCCCACGAGCAGTACTTC
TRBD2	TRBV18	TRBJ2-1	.	CASLPEGREGHSSSYNEQFF	TGTGCCAGCCTTCCGGAGGGGCGGGAGGGCCATTCGAGCTCCTACAATGAGCAGTTCTTC
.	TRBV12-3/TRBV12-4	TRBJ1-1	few	CASRDQGGGAFF	TGTGCCAGCAGAGACCAAGGGGGGGGAGCTTTCTTT
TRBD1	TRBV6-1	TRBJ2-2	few	CASCENRGLGGELFF	TGTGCCAGCTGCGAGAACAGGGGGCTCGGCGGGGAGCTGTTTTTT
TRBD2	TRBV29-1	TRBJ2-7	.	CSVEQRGSHPYEQYF	TGCAGCGTTGAACAGCGGGGCTCCCATCCCTACGAGCAGTACTTC
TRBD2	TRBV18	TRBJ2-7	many	CASSPPSGRASYEQYF	TGTGCCAGCTCACCACCTAGCGGGAGGGCCTCCTACGAGCAGTACTTC
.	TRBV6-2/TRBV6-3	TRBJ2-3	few	CASSFPDGDTQYF	TGTGCCAGCAGCTTCCCTGACGGAGATACGCAGTATTTT
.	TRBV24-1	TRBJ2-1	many	CATSDINCIVEQFF	TGTGCCACCAGTGACATCAATTGCATCGTTGAGCAGTTCTTC
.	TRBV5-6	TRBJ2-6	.	CASSLGLGANVLTF	TGTGCCAGCAGCTTGGGGCTTGGGGCCAACGTCCTGACTTTC
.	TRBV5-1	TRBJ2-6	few	CASSLEWASGANVLTF	TGCGCCAGCAGCTTGGAATGGGCCTCTGGGGCCAACGTCCTGACTTTC
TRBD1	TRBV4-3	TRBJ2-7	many	CASSRGQGAIYEQYF	TGCGCCAGCAGCCGTGGACAGGGGGCTATATACGAGCAGTACTTC
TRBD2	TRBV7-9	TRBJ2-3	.	CASSSTSGISGTDTQYF	TGTGCCAGCAGCTCCACTAGCGGGATTTCGGGCACAGATACGCAGTATTTT
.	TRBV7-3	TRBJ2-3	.	CASSLTRQVGADTQYF	TGTGCCAGCAGCTTAACCCGACAGGTCGGCGCAGATACGCAGTATTTT
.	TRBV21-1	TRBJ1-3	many	CASSASQVSGNTIYF	TGTGCCAGCAGCGCTTCGCAGGTCTCTGGAAACACCATATATTTT
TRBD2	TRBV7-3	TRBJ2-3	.	CASSPTSVSDTQYF	TGTGCCAGCAGCCCCACTAGCGTCTCAGATACGCAGTATTTT
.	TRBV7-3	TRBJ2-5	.	CASSRGYGETQYF	TGTGCCAGCTCACGGGGGTATGGCGAGACCCAGTACTTC
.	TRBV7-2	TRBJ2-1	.	CASSLNGRSYNEQFF	TGTGCCAGCAGCTTAAACGGGAGATCTTACAATGAGCAGTTCTTC
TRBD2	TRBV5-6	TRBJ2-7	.	CASSFIAGDSYEQYF	TGTGCCAGCAGCTTTATAGCGGGAGACTCCTACGAGCAGTACTTC
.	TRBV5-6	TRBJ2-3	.	CASTVGTDTQYF	TGTGCCAGCACCGTGGGGACAGATACGCAGTATTTT
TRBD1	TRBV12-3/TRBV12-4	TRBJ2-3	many	CASSPPPGQGALDTQYF	TGTGCCAGCAGCCCCCCACCGGGACAGGGGGCCTTAGATACGCAGTATTTT
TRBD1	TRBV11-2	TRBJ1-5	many	CASSPGQGRQPQHF	TGTGCCAGCAGCCCGGGACAGGGCCGTCAGCCCCAGCATTTT
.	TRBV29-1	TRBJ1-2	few	CSVAAGYGYTF	TGCAGCGTTGCGGCAGGGTATGGCTACACCTTC
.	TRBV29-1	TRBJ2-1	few	CSVVLKGGIYNEQFF	TGCAGCGTTGTCTTAAAGGGGGGGATTTACAATGAGCAGTTCTTC
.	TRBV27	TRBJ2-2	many	CASSLSTGWNTGELFF	TGTGCCAGCAGTTTATCTACAGGGTGGAACACCGGGGAGCTGTTTTTT
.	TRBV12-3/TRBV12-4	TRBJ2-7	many	CASSLDFRIGYEQYF	TGTGCCAGCAGTTTAGACTTTAGGATCGGTTACGAGCAGTACTTC
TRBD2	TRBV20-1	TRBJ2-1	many	CSARDLGGGGAYNEQFF	TGCAGTGCTAGAGATTTGGGCGGCGGGGGGGCCTACAATGAGCAGTTCTTC
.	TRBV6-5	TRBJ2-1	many	CASRQGRDEQFF	TGTGCCAGCAGACAGGGACGGGATGAGCAGTTCTTC
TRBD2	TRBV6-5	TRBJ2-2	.	CVSSYSRTSGRYTGELFF	TGTGTCAGCAGTTACTCGAGGACTAGCGGGAGATACACCGGGGAGCTGTTTTTT
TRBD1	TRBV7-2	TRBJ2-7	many	CASSLVQGDEQYF	TGTGCCAGCAGCTTAGTACAGGGGGACGAGCAGTACTTC
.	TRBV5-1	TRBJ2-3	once	CASSLSGHTPPDTQYF	TGCGCCAGCAGCTTGTCCGGCCACACCCCACCAGATACGCAGTATTTT
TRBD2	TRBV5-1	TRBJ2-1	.	CASTPGTSAVEEQFF	TGCGCCAGCACTCCCGGGACTAGCGCTGTGGAGGAGCAGTTCTTC
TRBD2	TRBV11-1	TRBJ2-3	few	CASSPRMGLAGATRGTQYF	TGTGCCAGCAGCCCTCGAATGGGACTAGCGGGGGCCACCCGGGGCACGCAGTATTTT
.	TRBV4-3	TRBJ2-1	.	CASSQVIDYPNNEQFF	TGCGCCAGCAGCCAAGTCATCGACTATCCGAACAATGAGCAGTTCTTC
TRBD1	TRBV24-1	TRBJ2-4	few	CATSKGQGAKNIQYF	TGTGCCACCAGTAAGGGACAGGGAGCCAAAAACATTCAGTACTTC
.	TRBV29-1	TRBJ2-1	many	CSASSLQGFYNEQFF	TGCAGCGCCTCGAGCTTACAGGGATTCTACAATGAGCAGTTCTTC
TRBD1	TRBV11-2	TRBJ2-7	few	CASSFRQGSTYEQYF	TGTGCCAGCAGCTTTCGACAGGGTAGCACCTACGAGCAGTACTTC
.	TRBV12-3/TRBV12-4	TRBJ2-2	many	CASSASRAGELFF	TGTGCCAGCAGTGCCTCTAGGGCCGGGGAGCTGTTTTTT
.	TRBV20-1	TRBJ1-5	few	CSASSYSNQPQHF	TGCAGTGCTAGCAGTTATAGCAATCAGCCCCAGCATTTT
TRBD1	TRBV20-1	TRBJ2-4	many	CSADDRVSDIQYF	TGCAGTGCTGATGACAGGGTTAGTGACATTCAGTACTTC
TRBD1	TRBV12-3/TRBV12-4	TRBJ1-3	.	CASRTTGLLGNTIYF	TGTGCCAGCAGGACGACAGGGTTGCTTGGAAACACCATATATTTT